This T cell receptor beta chain originates from a study of blood T cell repertoires in COVID-19. Background on the study: COVID-19 samples collected from the United States, Italy and Spain covered acute and convalescent phases.

The V segment lost 4 bases and the J segment 4 bases; nucleotides outside the gene matches: 9. The CDR3 is 15 residues long. Germline lookup yields CDR1 SGHTA and CDR2 FQGNSA. Per the original methods: The assay estimated nucleated cells by amplifying reference gene primers. Clones were sequenced by immunoSEQ multiplex PCR, and TCRdb holds only the in-frame ones, with some missing. V, J and clone size reflect that table, while D and trimming were determined from the DNA. The sample holds roughly 77,000 clones; over 80% are singletons and the top ten take around 6.7%. The clonotype was recovered from a woman older than 75 with active COVID-19. The chain is built from TRBV7-2 and TRBJ2-7, with 8 bases matching TRBD2. The sample was peripheral blood. DNA for the CDR3: TGTGCCAGCAGCTCCCGGGGGGGCCAGGGGTACGAGCAGTACTTC. This sequence encodes CASSSRGGQGYEQYF.